Detailed here is one TCR beta chain. The data were taken from a study of blood T cell repertoires in COVID-19. Across the whole study: Sources were T cells, B-cell-depleted T cells, or PBMCs; the material itself was cDNA or gDNA.

Produced via immunoSEQ multiplex PCR; TCRdb's table is partial and in-frame only. The sample has roughly 150,000 clones; more than 80% are singletons. CDR1 and CDR2 from the germline V gene are LGHDT and YNNKEL (reference sequence). V was shortened by 5 bases and J by 4 bases, with 15 bases between the two germline ends. The CDR3 is 15 amino acids. The TCR was taken from an older woman with COVID-19, enrolled during active disease. J is TRBJ2-1 and V is TRBV3-1 (or the pseudogene TRBV3-2), with D possibly being TRBD2 (5 bases). Sequencing was carried out using peripheral blood. CDR3 amino acids: CASSARLPRYNEQFF. Written as DNA, the CDR3 is TGTGCCAGCAGCGCCCGACTACCCCGATACAATGAGCAGTTCTTC.